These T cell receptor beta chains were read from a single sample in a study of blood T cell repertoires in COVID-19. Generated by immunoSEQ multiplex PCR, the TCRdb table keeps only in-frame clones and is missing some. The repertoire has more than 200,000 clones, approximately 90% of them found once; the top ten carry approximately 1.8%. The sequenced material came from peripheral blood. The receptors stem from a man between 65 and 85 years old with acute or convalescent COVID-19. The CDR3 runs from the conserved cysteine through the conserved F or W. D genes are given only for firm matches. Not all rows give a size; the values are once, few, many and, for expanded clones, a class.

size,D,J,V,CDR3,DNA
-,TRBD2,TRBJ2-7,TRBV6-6,CASSYPGLAGREQYF,TGTGCCAGCAGTTACCCGGGACTAGCGGGCCGCGAGCAGTACTTC
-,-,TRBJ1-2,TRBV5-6,CASSFRNIPGVYTF,TGTGCCAGCAGCTTTAGGAACATACCGGGGGTCTACACCTTC
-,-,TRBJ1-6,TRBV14,CASSQGYGPPLHF,TGTGCCAGCAGCCAAGGGTACGGTCCACCCCTCCACTTT
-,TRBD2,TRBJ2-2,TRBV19,CASSILGLAGGPTGELFF,TGTGCCAGTAGTATATTGGGACTAGCGGGAGGGCCCACCGGGGAGCTGTTTTTT
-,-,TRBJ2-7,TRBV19,CASSIDLQAHEQYF,TGTGCCAGTAGTATAGATCTACAGGCTCACGAGCAGTACTTC
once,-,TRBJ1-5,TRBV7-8,CASSLGEQGVRQPQHF,TGTGCCAGCAGCTTAGGAGAGCAGGGTGTTAGGCAGCCCCAGCATTTT
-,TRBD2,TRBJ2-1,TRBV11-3,CASSKTSGGSYNEQFF,TGTGCCAGCAGCAAAACTAGCGGGGGATCCTACAATGAGCAGTTCTTC
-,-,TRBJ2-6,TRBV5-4,CASSLLGRGESGANVLTF,TGTGCCAGCAGCTTATTAGGCAGGGGCGAGTCTGGGGCCAACGTCCTGACTTTC
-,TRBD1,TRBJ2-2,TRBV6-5,CASSYSGQHTGELFF,TGTGCCAGCAGTTACTCGGGACAGCACACCGGGGAGCTGTTTTTT
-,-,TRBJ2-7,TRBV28,CASSLAGAEQYF,TGTGCCAGCAGTTTAGCTGGGGCCGAGCAGTACTTC
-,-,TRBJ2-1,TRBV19,CASTVRDRSYNEQFF,TGTGCCAGTACCGTCCGAGATCGCTCCTACAATGAGCAGTTCTTC
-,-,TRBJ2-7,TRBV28,CASSVPRTHPITSAYEQYF,TGTGCCAGCAGTGTTCCCCGGACACATCCTATTACCTCAGCCTACGAGCAGTACTTC
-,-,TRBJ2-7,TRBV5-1,CASSPWDTAYEQYF,TGCGCCAGCAGCCCGTGGGACACTGCCTACGAGCAGTACTTC
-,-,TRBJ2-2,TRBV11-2,CASSLAGTSGAGELFF,TGTGCCAGCAGCTTGGCAGGGACATCTGGGGCCGGGGAGCTGTTTTTT
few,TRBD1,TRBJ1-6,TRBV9,CASSVQGDRVNSPLHF,TGTGCCAGCAGCGTCCAAGGCGACAGGGTAAATTCACCCCTCCACTTT
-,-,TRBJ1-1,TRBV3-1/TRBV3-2,CASSWGGNTEAFF,TGTGCCAGCTCATGGGGGGGGAACACTGAAGCTTTCTTT
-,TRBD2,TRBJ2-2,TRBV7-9,CASSLISRLAGTGELFF,TGTGCCAGCAGCTTAATTTCGCGACTAGCCGGCACCGGGGAGCTGTTTTTT
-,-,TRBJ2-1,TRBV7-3,CASSHNRANEQFF,TGTGCCAGCAGCCACAACAGGGCAAATGAGCAGTTCTTC
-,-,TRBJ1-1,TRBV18,CASSPGGAGNTEAFF,TGTGCCAGCTCACCAGGAGGGGCGGGGAACACTGAAGCTTTCTTT
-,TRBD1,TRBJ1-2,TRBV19,CASSRLDRDYGYTF,TGTGCCAGTAGTAGGCTAGACAGGGACTATGGCTACACCTTC
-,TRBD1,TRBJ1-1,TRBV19,CASNPGGIRGNTEAFF,TGTGCCAGTAACCCAGGGGGGATTAGGGGAAACACTGAAGCTTTCTTT
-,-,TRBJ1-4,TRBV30,CALNEGRNEKLFF,TGTGCCTTGAACGAGGGGAGGAATGAAAAACTGTTTTTT
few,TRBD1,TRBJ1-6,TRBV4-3,CASSQEYRGLYNSPLHF,TGCGCCAGCAGCCAAGAATACAGGGGCCTCTATAATTCACCCCTCCACTTT
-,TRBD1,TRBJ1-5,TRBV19,CATGTGLLGNQPQHF,TGTGCCACTGGGACAGGGTTGTTGGGCAATCAGCCCCAGCATTTT
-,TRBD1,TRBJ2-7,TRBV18,CASSQTRATGTGISYEQYF,TGTGCCAGCTCACAAACCAGGGCAACCGGGACAGGTATCTCCTACGAGCAGTACTTC
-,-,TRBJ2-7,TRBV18,CASSPGWGTSYEQYF,TGTGCCAGCTCACCGGGATGGGGGACTTCCTACGAGCAGTACTTC
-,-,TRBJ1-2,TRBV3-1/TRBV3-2,CASSRIGGQTPYGYTF,TGTGCCAGCAGCCGGATCGGAGGACAGACCCCCTATGGCTACACCTTC